The 5 T cell receptor beta chains in this list originate from one sample, sequenced in a study of spatial heterogeneity in lung cancer. In TCRdb, the 5' RACE reads were re-called with MiXCR into one record per CDR3 protein. Of more than 10,000 distinct CDR3 sequences listed, approximately 14% are singletons. Time point here: sample taken at primary tumor resection. Researchers sequenced whole RNA taken from tumor, nontumor lung or frozen PBMC without sorting. The starting material was PBMCs, obtained at surgery. The receptors were gathered from a male donor with early-stage non-small cell lung cancer.

This clonotype was picked up a small number of times. The rearrangement uses TRBV6-2 or TRBV6-3 and TRBJ2-7; D gene ambiguous. Germline assignment: CDR1 MNHEY and CDR2 SVGEGT. CDR3 length: 14 amino acids. The V end was cut by 4 bases, the J end by 1 base, with 11 bases between. CDR3 in amino acids: CASSSPALSYEQYF. The DNA for the CDR3 is TGTGCCAGCAGTTCACCCGCCCTATCCTACGAGCAGTACTTC.

The genes are TRBV28 and TRBJ1-1, with D uncertain. The CDR3 extends over 13 amino acids. Trimming stripped 2 bases from V and 4 bases from J, with 8 bases between. Germline lookup yields CDR1 MDHEN and CDR2 SYDVKM. In nucleotides, the CDR3 is TGTGCCAGCAGTTTAACTTGGAGCACTGAAGCTTTCTTT. It is translated as CASSLTWSTEAFF.

This clonotype has a count of ten or more. The chain couples TRBV28 to TRBJ2-7; 9 positions match TRBD1. The CDR3 sequence is 17 residues long. The V segment lost 6 bases and the J segment 0 bases; nucleotides outside the gene matches: 12. Germline assignment: CDR1 MDHEN and CDR2 SYDVKM. CDR3 nucleotide sequence: TGTGCCAGCAGAACCGGGACAGGGACCCCAAACTCCTACGAGCAGTACTTC. It is translated as CASRTGTGTPNSYEQYF.

In this sample, this clonotype turned up many times. The chain couples TRBV6-2 or TRBV6-3 to TRBJ2-1, with D tentatively TRBD1 (5 bases). The CDR3 length is 12 residues. V lost 6 bases, J lost 10 bases, and 13 bases lay in between. Per germline, CDR1 MNHEY and CDR2 SVGEGT. This CDR3 is CASRGLRTEQFF. CDR3 nucleotides: TGTGCCAGCAGGGGGTTACGGACAGAGCAGTTCTTC.

This chain connects TRBV20-1 to TRBJ1-5, with 12 bases that match TRBD1. The CDR3 length is 16 residues. Germline trimming cut 3 bases from V and 1 base from J; bases unmatched to any gene: 4. Germline V gives CDR1 DFQATT, CDR2 SNEGSKA (reference sequence). The CDR3 is CSARGQGATSNQPQHF. The DNA of the CDR3 is TGCAGTGCTAGGGGACAGGGGGCGACGAGCAATCAGCCCCAGCATTTT.